This TCR beta chain is drawn from a study of OX40 agonist ivuxolimab in advanced cancers. Study-wide context: Ivuxolimab, which targeted the costimulatory receptor OX40 (CD134), was an agonistic, fully human IgG2 monoclonal antibody. The paper covers the monotherapy dose-escalation part of the phase I ivuxolimab trial, which included N ≈ 54 patients. Peripheral TCRbeta sequencing was intended to test whether TCR sequence diversity was altered and clonal T-cell expansion was caused by ivuxolimab. In the dose-escalation cohort, 65% to 90% of patients were male, and the mean age was roughly 60 years, with a range of roughly 20 to 80. Among the roughly 54 dose-escalation patients, roughly 20 had hepatocellular carcinoma, around 15 melanoma, 9 renal cell carcinoma and 9 head and neck cancer. Intravenous ivuxolimab was administered to patients every 2 weeks at six dose levels: 0.01, 0.1, 0.3, 1.5, 3 and 10 mg/kg. Patients were allowed to have had prior anti-PD-1, anti-PD-L1 or anti-CTLA-4 therapy, and less than 45% of the dose-escalation patients had previously received checkpoint inhibitors. Three dose-escalation patients achieved partial responses, one with hepatocellular carcinoma and two with cutaneous melanoma. Overall study results and their limits: Antigen specificity was not determined for the clonally expanded peripheral T cells. Low levels of normalized T-cell clonal expansion were also seen in some nonresponding patients. In the 0.1-3.0 mg/kg groups, partial responders were among the patients with the lowest normalized peripheral clonal expansion, particularly in CD8+ T cells. After ivuxolimab, CD8+ T cells had more expanded clones than CD4+ T cells on average. Clonal expansion of both CD4+ and CD8+ blood T cells was observed from baseline to week 6 at doses 0.1 to 3.0 mg/kg.

For sequencing of the TCRbeta CDR3 region, genomic DNA was extracted from the sorted cells. The immunoSEQ Assay was used to sequence the TCRbeta CDR3 regions. The source is immuneACCESS, and TCRdb retained only in-frame sequences with V and J called. Part of the clones is not carried over; for the studies checked, unresolved V genes explain less than half of this, and the remainder is unexplained. The sample table records roughly 93,000 clones; roughly nine tenths of these occur just once. About 0.51% of the sample is taken by the ten largest. In regard to this clone: Its binding antigen is unknown. Per-base qualities were not stored, and no clone one base away is much larger.

Patients with autoimmune disease history or receiving systemic immunosuppression were excluded from the trial. In every dose cohort, peripheral blood was drawn for TCR sequencing at baseline, cycle 4 day 1, and cycle 7 day 1. Samples were obtained from an open-label, multicenter, first-in-human phase I dose-escalation trial of ivuxolimab. Adults with locally advanced or metastatic head and neck squamous cell, hepatocellular, melanoma or renal cell carcinoma were enrolled in the trial. CD4+ and CD8+ T cells were sorted separately from peripheral blood before TCR sequencing. This clonotype originated in an adult with an advanced solid tumor such as melanoma, head and neck, liver or kidney cancer. Sample: CD4+ or CD8+ T cells sorted from blood, taken in a trial of the OX40 agonist ivuxolimab.

The CDR3 sequence is CASDRGLKVNTEAFF. The DNA sequence is TGTGCCAGCGACAGGGGGCTTAAGGTGAACACTGAAGCTTTCTTT. This sequence uses TRBV6-7 and TRBJ1-1, and 10 junction bases match TRBD1. TRBV6-7 falls under the ORF class, with uncertain function. The CDR3 starts with the cysteine, ends with the phenylalanine, and has 15 residues. CDR3 DNA only is kept here, 45 bases in frame from base 1. Trimming removed 8 bases from V and 0 bases from J; the gene matches leave 6 bases unexplained.